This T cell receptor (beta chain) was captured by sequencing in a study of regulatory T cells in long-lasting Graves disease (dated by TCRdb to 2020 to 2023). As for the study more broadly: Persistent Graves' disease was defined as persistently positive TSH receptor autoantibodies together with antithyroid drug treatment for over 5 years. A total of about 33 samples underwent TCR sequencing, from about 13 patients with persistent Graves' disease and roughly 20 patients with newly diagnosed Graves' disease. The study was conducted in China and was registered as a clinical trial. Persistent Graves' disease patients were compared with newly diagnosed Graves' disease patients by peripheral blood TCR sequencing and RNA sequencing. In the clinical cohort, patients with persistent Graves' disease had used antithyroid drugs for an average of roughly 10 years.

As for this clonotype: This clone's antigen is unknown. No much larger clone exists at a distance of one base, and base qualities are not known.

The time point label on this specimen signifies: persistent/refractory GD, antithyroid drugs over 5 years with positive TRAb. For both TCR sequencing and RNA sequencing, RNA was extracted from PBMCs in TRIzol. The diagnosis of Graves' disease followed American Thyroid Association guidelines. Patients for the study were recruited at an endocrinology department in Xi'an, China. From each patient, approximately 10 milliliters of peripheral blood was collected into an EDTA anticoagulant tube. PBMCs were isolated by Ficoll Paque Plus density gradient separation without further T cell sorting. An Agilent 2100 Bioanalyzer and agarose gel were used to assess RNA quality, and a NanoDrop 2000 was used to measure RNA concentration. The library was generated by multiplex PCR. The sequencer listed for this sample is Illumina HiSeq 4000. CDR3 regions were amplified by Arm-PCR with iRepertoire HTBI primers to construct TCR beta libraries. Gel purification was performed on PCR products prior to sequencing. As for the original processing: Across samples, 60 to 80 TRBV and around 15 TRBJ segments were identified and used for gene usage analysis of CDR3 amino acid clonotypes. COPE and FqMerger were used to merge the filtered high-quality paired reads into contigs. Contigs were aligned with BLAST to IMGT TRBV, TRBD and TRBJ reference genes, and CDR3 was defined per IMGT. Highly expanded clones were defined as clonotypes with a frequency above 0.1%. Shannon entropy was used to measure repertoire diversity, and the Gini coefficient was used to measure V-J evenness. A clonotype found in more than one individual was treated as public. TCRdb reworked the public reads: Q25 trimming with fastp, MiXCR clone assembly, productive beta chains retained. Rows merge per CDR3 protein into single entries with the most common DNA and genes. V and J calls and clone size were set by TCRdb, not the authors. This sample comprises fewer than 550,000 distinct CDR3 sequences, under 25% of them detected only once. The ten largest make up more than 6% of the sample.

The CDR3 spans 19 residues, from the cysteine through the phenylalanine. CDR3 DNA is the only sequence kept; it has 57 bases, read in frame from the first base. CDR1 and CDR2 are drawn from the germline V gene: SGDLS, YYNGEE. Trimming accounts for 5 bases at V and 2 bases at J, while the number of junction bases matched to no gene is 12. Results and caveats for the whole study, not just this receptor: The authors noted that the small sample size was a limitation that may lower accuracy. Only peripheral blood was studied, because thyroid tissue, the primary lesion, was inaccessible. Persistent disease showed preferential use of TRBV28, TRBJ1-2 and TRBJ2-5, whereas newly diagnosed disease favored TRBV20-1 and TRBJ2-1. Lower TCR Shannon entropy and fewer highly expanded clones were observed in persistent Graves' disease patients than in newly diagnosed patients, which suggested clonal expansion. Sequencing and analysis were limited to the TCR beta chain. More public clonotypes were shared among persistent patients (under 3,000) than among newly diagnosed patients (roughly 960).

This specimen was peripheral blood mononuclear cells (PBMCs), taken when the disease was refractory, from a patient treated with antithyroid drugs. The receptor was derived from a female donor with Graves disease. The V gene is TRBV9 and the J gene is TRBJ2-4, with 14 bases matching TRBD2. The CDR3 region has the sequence CASSLRLAGGQWSKNIQYF. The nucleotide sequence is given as TGTGCCAGCAGTTTGCGACTAGCGGGGGGGCAGTGGTCCAAAAACATTCAGTACTTC.